Following are 6 T cell receptor beta chains from one sample sequenced in a study of CD8 T cells in ankylosing spondylitis. These receptors' antigens are unknown. TCRdb reprocessed the 5' RACE reads with MiXCR, giving one entry per CDR3 protein. The data hold 750,000 to 850,000 distinct CDR3 sequences, with roughly 12% observed a single time. Broader study findings: Apparently characteristic of ankylosing spondylitis blood was a TCR beta motif (roughly eight highly homologous variants).

The sequencing input was blood, either unsorted or a sorted T cell fraction (not recorded which). Every receptor here comes from a male donor with ankylosing spondylitis.

The rearrangement links TRBV5-1 to TRBJ1-1; 7 positions match TRBD1. The CDR3 is 14 residues long. The germline V gene has CDR1 SGHRS and CDR2 YFSETQ. V trimming: 2 bases; J trimming: 7 bases; junction bases outside the gene matches: 8. The CDR3 sequence: CASSFIGGTNEAFF. The CDR3 region has the DNA TGCGCCAGCAGCTTCATAGGGGGCACTAATGAAGCTTTCTTT.

The gene calls are TRBV20-1 and TRBJ2-7; D may be TRBD1 (5 bases). CDR3 size: 13 residues. Trimming stripped 3 bases from V and 2 bases from J, with 11 bases between. Germline CDR1 DFQATT, CDR2 SNEGSKA (reference sequence). The DNA of the CDR3 is TGCAGTGCTAGTGGGGCGAGTACCTACGAGCAGTACTTC. It is translated as CSASGASTYEQYF.

This chain links TRBV6-5 with TRBJ2-6; D gene unclear. The CDR3 totals 16 residues. Germline V gives CDR1 MNHEY, CDR2 SVGAGI. V was cut by 0 bases and J by 0 bases, with 6 bases left in between. The CDR3 spells CASSYSYNSGANVLTF. In DNA, the CDR3 is TGTGCCAGCAGTTACTCGTACAACTCTGGGGCCAACGTCCTGACTTTC.

The V and J genes are TRBV20-1 and TRBJ1-2; D is ambiguous. This CDR3 has 15 amino acids. Germline CDR1 reads DFQATT; CDR2 reads SNEGSKA (reference sequence). V lost 3 bases and J 2 bases, leaving 16 bases between the germline ends. For the CDR3, the DNA is TGCAGTGCTAGGGGTGGAGGACCGCAGAACTATGGCTACACCTTC. This translates into CSARGGGPQNYGYTF.

This clonotype has only a few counts. The J gene is TRBJ1-2, the V gene TRBV11-2; D is uncertain. Germline CDR1 and CDR2: SGHAT and FQNNGV. V lost 2 bases to trimming and J lost 1 base, with 20 bases between them. The CDR3 sequence is 18 residues long. The CDR3 reads CASSLRVPTLSFNYGYTF. For the CDR3, the DNA is TGTGCCAGCAGCTTAAGGGTCCCCACGCTTAGTTTTAACTATGGCTACACCTTC.

This clonotype has at least ten counts. The V and J genes are TRBV6-1 and TRBJ1-2; D gene ambiguous. Trimming removed 5 bases from V and 3 bases from J, with 10 bases in between. The V gene's germline CDR1 is MNHNS and CDR2 SASEGT. The length of the CDR3 is 13 residues. CDR3 bases: TGTGCCAGCAGTCTGGGATTTGACTATGGCTACACCTTC. Protein product: CASSLGFDYGYTF.